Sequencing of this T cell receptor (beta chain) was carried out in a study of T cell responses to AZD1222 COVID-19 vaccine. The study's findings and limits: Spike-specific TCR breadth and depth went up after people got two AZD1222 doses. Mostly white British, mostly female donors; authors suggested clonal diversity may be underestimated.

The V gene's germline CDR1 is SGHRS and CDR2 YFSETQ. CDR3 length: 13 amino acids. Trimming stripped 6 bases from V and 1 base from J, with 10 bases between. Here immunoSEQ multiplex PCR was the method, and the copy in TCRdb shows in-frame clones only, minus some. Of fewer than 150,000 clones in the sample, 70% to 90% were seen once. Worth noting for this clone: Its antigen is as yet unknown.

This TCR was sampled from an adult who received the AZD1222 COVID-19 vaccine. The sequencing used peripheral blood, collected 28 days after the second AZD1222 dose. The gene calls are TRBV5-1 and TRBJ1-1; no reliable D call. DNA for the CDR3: TGCGCCAGCACTCCTTACTCGAACACTGAAGCTTTCTTT. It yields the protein CASTPYSNTEAFF.